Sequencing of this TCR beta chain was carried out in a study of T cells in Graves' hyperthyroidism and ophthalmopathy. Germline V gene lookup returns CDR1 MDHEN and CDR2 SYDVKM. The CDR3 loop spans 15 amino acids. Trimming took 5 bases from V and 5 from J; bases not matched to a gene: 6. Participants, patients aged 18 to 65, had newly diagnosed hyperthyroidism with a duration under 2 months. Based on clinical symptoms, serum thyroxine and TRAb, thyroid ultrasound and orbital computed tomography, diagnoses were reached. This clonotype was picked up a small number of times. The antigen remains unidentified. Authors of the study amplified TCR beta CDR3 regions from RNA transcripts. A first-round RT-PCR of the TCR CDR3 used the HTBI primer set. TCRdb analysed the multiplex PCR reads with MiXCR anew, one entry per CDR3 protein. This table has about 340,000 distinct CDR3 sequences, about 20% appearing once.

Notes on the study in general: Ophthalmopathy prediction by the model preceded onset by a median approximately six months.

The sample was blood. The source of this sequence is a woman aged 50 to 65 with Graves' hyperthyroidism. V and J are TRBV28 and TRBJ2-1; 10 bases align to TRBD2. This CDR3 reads CASSLPSGSHNEQFF. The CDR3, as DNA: TGTGCCAGCAGTCTCCCTAGCGGGAGTCACAATGAGCAGTTCTTC.